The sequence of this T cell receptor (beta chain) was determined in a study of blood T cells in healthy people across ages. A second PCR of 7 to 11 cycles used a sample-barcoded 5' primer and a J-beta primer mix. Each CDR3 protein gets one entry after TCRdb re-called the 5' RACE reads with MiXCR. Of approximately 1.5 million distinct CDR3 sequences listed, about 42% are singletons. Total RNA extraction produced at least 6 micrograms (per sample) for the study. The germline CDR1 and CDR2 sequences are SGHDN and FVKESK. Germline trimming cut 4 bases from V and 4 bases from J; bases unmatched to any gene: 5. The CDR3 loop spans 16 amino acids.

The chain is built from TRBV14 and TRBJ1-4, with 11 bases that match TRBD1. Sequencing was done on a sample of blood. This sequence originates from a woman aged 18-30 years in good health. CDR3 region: CASSRTGGDYNEKLFF. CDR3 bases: TGTGCCAGCAGCCGGACAGGGGGCGACTATAATGAAAAACTGTTTTTT.